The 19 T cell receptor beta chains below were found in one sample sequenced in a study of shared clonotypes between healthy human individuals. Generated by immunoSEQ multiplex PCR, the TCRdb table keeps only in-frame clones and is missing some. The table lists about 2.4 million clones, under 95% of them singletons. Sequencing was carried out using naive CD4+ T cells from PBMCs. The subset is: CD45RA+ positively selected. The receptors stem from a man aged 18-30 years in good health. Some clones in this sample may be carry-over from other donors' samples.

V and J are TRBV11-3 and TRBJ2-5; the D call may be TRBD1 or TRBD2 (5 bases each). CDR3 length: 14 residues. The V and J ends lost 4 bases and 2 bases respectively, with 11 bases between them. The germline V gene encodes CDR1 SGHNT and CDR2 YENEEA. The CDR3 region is CASSSGTDQETQYF. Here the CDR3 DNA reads TGTGCCAGCAGCTCCGGGACCGATCAAGAGACCCAGTACTTC.

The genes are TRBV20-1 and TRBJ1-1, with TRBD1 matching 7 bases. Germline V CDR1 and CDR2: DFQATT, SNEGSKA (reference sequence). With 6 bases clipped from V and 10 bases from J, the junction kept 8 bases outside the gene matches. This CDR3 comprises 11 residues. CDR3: CSAHGTEGAFF. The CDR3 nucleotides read TGCAGTGCCCACGGGACAGAAGGAGCTTTCTTT.

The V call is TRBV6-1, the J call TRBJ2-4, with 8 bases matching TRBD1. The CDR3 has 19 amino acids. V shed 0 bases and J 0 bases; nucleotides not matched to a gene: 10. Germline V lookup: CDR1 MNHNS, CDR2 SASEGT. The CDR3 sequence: CASSEALGQGDLAKNIQYF. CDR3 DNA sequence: TGTGCCAGCAGTGAAGCTCTAGGACAGGGCGATCTAGCCAAAAACATTCAGTACTTC.

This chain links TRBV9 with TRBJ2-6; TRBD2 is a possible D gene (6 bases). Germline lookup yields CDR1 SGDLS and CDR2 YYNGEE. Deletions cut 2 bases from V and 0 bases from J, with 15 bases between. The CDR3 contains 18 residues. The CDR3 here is CASSVYGSGPSGANVLTF. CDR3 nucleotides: TGTGCCAGCAGCGTCTACGGGAGCGGGCCCTCTGGGGCCAACGTCCTGACTTTC. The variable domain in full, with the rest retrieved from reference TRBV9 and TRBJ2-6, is DSGVTQTPKHLITATGQRVTLRCSPRSGDLSVYWYQQSLDQGLQFLIQYYNGEERAKGNILERFSAQQFPDLHSELNLSSLELGDSALYFCASSVYGSGPSGANVLTFGAGSRLTVL.

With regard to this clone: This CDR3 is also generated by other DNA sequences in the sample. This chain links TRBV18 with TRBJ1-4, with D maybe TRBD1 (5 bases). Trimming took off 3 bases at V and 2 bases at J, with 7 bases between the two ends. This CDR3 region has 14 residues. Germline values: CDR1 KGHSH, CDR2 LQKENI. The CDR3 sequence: CASSPGGTNEKLFF. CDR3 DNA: TGTGCCAGCTCACCGGGGGGGACTAATGAAAAACTGTTTTTT.

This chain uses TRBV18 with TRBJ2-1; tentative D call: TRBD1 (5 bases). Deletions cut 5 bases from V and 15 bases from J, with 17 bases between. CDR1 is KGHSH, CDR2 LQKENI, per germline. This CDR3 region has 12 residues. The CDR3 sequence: CASSSSTDGLFF. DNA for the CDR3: TGTGCCAGCTCATCGTCGACAGACGGGCTGTTCTTC.

The CDR3 sequence: CASSLPFEDTIYF. CDR3 sequence (DNA): TGTGCCAGCAGCTTACCCTTTGAAGACACCATATATTTT. This chain joins TRBV7-8 and TRBJ1-3, with no clear D. Germline loops: CDR1 SGHVS, CDR2 FQNEAQ. This CDR3 has 13 amino acids. V lost 2 bases and J 8 bases, leaving 10 bases between the germline ends.

CDR3 loop: CASSAHGAGVYEQYF. The CDR3 bases are TGTGCCAGCAGTGCCCATGGGGCGGGAGTGTACGAGCAGTACTTC. The chain uses TRBV28 and TRBJ2-7; TRBD2 aligns across 7 bases. CDR1 MDHEN and CDR2 SYDVKM come from the germline V gene. CDR3 length: 15 amino acids. The junction had 11 bases not matched to a gene; V was cut back by 5 bases and J by 4 bases.

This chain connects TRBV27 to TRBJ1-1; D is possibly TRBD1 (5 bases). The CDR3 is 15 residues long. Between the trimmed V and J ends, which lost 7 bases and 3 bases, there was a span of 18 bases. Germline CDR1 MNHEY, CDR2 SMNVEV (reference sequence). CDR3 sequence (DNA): TGTGCCAGCAAGTCTGCGGGGAAAGGGGACACTGAAGCTTTCTTT. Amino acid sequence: CASKSAGKGDTEAFF.

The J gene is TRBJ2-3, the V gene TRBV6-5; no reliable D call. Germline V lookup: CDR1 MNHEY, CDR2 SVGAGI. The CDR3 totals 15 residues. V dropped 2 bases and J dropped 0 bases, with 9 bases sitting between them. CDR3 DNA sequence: TGTGCCAGCAGTTACAGCGCCTCTAGCACAGATACGCAGTATTTT. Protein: CASSYSASSTDTQYF.

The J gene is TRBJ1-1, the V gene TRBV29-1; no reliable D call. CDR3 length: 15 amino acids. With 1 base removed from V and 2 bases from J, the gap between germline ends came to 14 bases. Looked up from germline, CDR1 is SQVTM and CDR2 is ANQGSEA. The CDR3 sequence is CSVEVRRTVNTEAFF. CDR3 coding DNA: TGCAGCGTTGAAGTACGCCGGACGGTAAACACTGAAGCTTTCTTT.

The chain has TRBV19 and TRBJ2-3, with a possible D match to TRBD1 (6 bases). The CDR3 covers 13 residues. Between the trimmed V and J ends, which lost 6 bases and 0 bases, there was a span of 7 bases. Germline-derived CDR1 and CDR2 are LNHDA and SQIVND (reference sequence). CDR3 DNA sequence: TGTGCCAGTAGGACAGGCAGCACAGATACGCAGTATTTT. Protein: CASRTGSTDTQYF.

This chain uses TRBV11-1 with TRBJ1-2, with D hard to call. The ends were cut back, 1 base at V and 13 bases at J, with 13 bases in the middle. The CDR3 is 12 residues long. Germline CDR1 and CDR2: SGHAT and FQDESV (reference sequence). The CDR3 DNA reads TGTGCCAGCAGCTTAGTTCAAGGGTTTCCCACCTTC. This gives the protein CASSLVQGFPTF.

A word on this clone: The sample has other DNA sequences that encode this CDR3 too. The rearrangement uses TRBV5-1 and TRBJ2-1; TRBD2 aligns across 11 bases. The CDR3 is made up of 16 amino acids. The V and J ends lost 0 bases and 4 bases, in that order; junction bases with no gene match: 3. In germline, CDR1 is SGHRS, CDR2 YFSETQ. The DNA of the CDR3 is TGCGCCAGCAGCTTGGGGCTAGCGGGAGGTTACAATGAGCAGTTCTTC. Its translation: CASSLGLAGGYNEQFF.

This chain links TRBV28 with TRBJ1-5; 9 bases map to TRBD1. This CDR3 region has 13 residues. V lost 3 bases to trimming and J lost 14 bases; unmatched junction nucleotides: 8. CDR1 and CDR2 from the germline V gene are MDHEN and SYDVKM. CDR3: CASSLPPGQGKHF. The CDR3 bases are TGTGCCAGCAGTTTGCCTCCGGGACAGGGAAAGCATTTT.

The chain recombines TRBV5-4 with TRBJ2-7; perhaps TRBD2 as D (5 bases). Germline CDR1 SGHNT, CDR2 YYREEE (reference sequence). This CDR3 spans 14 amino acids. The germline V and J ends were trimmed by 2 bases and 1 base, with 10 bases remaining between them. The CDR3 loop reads CASSFMTGSYEQYF. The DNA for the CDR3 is TGTGCCAGCAGCTTTATGACGGGATCCTACGAGCAGTACTTC. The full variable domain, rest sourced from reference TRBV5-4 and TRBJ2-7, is ETGVTQSPTHLIKTRGQQVTLRCSSQSGHNTVSWYQQALGQGPQFIFQYYREEENGRGNFPPRFSGLQFPNYSSELNVNALELDDSALYLCASSFMTGSYEQYFGPGTRLTVT.

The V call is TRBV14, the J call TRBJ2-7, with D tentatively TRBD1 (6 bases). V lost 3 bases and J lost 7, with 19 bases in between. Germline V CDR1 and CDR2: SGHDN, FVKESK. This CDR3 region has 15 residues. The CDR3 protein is CASSHRTAHTGEQYF. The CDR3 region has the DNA TGTGCCAGCAGCCACCGGACAGCCCACACAGGAGAGCAGTACTTC.

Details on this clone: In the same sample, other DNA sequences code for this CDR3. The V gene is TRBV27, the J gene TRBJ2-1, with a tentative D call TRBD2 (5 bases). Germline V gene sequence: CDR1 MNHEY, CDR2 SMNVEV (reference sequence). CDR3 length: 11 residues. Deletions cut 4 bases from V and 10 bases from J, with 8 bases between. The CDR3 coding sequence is TGTGCCAGCAGTTCGAGCGGAGAGCAGTTCTTC. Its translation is CASSSSGEQFF.

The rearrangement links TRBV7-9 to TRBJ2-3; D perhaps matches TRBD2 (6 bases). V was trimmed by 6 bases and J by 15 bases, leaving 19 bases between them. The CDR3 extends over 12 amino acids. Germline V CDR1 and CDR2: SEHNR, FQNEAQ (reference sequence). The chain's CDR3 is CASRQMTGGVYF. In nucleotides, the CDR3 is TGTGCCAGCAGACAAATGACGGGCGGGGTTTATTTT.